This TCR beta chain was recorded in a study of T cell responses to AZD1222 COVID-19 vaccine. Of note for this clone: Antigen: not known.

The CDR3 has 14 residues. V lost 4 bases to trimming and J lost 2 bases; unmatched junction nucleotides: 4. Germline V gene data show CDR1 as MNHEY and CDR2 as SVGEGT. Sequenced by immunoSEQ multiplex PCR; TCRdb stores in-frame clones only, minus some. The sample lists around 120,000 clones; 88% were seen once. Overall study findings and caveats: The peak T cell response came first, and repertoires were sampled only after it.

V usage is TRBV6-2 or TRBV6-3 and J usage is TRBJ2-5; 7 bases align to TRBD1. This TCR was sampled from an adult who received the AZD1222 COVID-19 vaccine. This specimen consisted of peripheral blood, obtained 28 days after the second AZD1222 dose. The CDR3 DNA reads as TGTGCCAGCAGTTTCACAGGGGTACAAGAGACCCAGTACTTC. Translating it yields CASSFTGVQETQYF.